The clone carrying this T cell receptor (beta chain) appeared a single time. Its antigen is as yet unknown. This entry belongs to a study of blood T cells in healthy people across ages. Study-level findings and limits: Older age went with lower TCR beta diversity per million T cells, in a roughly linear way.

From germline, CDR1 is SGHTA and CDR2 FQGNSA. Trimming took 3 bases from V and 7 from J, leaving 10 bases between them. The CDR3 loop spans 14 amino acids. Alongside a J-beta primer mix, a sample-barcoded 5' primer served in a second PCR lasting about 7 to 11 cycles. Each cDNA molecule carried a tag from a template-switch adaptor that contained 12 random nucleotides. In TCRdb, the 5' RACE reads were re-called with MiXCR into one record per CDR3 protein. This table has around 800,000 distinct CDR3 sequences, about 47% appearing once. Per sample, at least 5 micrograms of total RNA were extracted. The receptor was derived from an elderly man in good health. V and J are TRBV7-2 and TRBJ1-6; D not resolved. Sequencing was done on a sample of blood. The CDR3 reads CASSFSSGNSPLHF. For the CDR3, the DNA is TGTGCCAGCAGCTTTAGTTCTGGGAATTCACCCCTCCACTTT.